The next 12 T cell receptor beta chains were all read from a single sample in a study of T-cell memory formation after mild COVID-19. MiXCR was run by TCRdb on the 5' RACE reads, yielding one entry per CDR3 protein. The sample carries hundreds of thousands of distinct CDR3 sequences, roughly 18% recorded once. Sequenced sample: PBMCs or a T cell subset sorted from them (not recorded which). All receptors come from an adult woman who had mild COVID-19 (a few samples of this study predate the infection). Cell type and time point are not known.

The sample holds many counts of this clonotype. This sequence joins TRBV10-3 and TRBJ2-3; 13 nucleotides agree with TRBD2. Germline V gene lookup returns CDR1 ENHRY and CDR2 SYGVKD. This CDR3 has 20 amino acids. The junction had 10 bases not matched to a gene; V was cut back by 0 bases and J by 1 base. This chain's CDR3 is CAISESPTSGGRSGTDTQYF. DNA for the CDR3: TGTGCCATCAGTGAGTCCCCGACTAGCGGGGGGCGGAGTGGCACAGATACGCAGTATTTT.

This clonotype was detected a few times. This sequence joins TRBV6-1 and TRBJ1-2; D remains unclear. The CDR3 length is 13 residues. Germline CDR1 and CDR2: MNHNS and SASEGT. V dropped 4 bases and J dropped 7 bases, with 13 bases sitting between them. The CDR3 spells CASSAAGWGGYTF. CDR3 nucleotides: TGTGCCAGCAGTGCTGCAGGCTGGGGTGGCTACACCTTC.

This clonotype was seen more than once but under ten times. The rearrangement links TRBV3-1 to TRBJ1-1, with D possibly matching TRBD1 (6 bases). Germline V gene sequence: CDR1 LGHDT, CDR2 YNNKEL (reference sequence). The CDR3 runs to 15 residues. V was trimmed by 4 bases and J by 2 bases, leaving 14 bases between them. This CDR3 is CASSPFDRSNTEAFF. The CDR3 DNA reads TGTGCCAGCAGCCCTTTCGACAGGAGTAACACTGAAGCTTTCTTT.

The rearrangement links TRBV4-1 to TRBJ2-2, with 8 bases aligning to TRBD1. After removal of 0 bases from V and 7 bases from J, the junction contained 7 bases not matched to a gene. Germline V gene data show CDR1 as MGHRA and CDR2 as YSYEKL. This CDR3 has 16 amino acids. CDR3 residues: CASSQEGTGGLGELFF. The CDR3 nucleotides read TGCGCCAGCAGCCAAGAAGGGACAGGTGGCCTCGGGGAGCTGTTTTTT.

This clonotype was recorded a few times. The chain uses TRBV5-5 and TRBJ2-2; possibly TRBD1 for D (5 bases). Germline-derived CDR1 and CDR2 are SGHKS and YYEKEE (reference sequence). V lost 4 bases and J lost 4, with 20 bases in between. This CDR3 has 17 residues. The CDR3 DNA follows: TGTGCCAGCAGCCTTGACAGCATATCAGTCGCCACCGGGGAGCTGTTTTTT. Residues: CASSLDSISVATGELFF.

The chain is built from TRBV24-1 and TRBJ2-1; TRBD2 agrees at 10 bases. The J segment lost 7 bases and the V segment lost 5 bases, leaving 7 bases of the junction unmatched. The CDR3 is made up of 15 amino acids. Germline V gives CDR1 KGHDR, CDR2 SFDVKD. The CDR3 DNA sequence: TGTGCCACCAGTGTTCGGACTAGCGGTGCTAATGAGCAGTTCTTC. Protein sequence: CATSVRTSGANEQFF.

This clonotype was observed a few times. The chain links TRBV7-2 to TRBJ1-6; D is possibly TRBD1 (6 bases). Trimming took off 2 bases at V and 6 bases at J, with 14 bases between the two ends. Germline CDR1 SGHTA, CDR2 FQGNSA. The CDR3 loop spans 16 amino acids. DNA for the CDR3: TGTGCCAGCAGCTTATCCCGGGGGCTGGGTAATTCACCCCTCCACTTT. Residues: CASSLSRGLGNSPLHF.

This clonotype was picked up a small number of times. The chain combines TRBV7-2 with TRBJ2-1; D is ambiguous. The CDR3 runs 13 residues. Trimming stripped 2 bases from V and 9 bases from J, with 11 bases between. CDR1 SGHTA and CDR2 FQGNSA come from the germline V gene. Here the CDR3 DNA reads TGTGCCAGCAGCTTATATGCGTCCCTTGAGCAGTTCTTC. Translated: CASSLYASLEQFF.

This clonotype has a count of ten or more. The chain couples TRBV29-1 to TRBJ1-1; 8 bases align to TRBD1. The CDR3 loop spans 12 amino acids. The germline V gene encodes CDR1 SQVTM and CDR2 ANQGSEA. Trimming cost V 7 bases and J 5 bases; bases outside gene matches: 6. The CDR3 DNA reads TGCAGCGCCCGACAGGGGAGGACTGAAGCTTTCTTT. Amino acid sequence: CSARQGRTEAFF.

This rearrangement joins TRBV7-9 to TRBJ1-2; D is undetermined. CDR1 is SEHNR and CDR2 is FQNEAQ in the germline V gene (reference sequence). Trimming removed 3 bases from V and 5 bases from J, with 16 bases in between. This CDR3 has 15 amino acids. The CDR3 DNA is TGTGCCAGCAGCTTTTCAGCCCTTTGGGAATATGGCTACACCTTC. Its translation is CASSFSALWEYGYTF.

The chain combines TRBV5-1 with TRBJ2-1; no clear D gene. The CDR3 is 12 residues long. Germline lookup yields CDR1 SGHRS and CDR2 YFSETQ. Trimming pared 1 base from V and 5 bases from J, leaving 4 bases between. In DNA, the CDR3 is TGCGCCAGCAGCTTGTACAACAATGAGCAGTTCTTC. It is translated as CASSLYNNEQFF.

This clonotype was seen a few times. This chain uses TRBV7-9 with TRBJ2-7; 7 nucleotides align to TRBD1. The CDR3 is 15 residues long. Trimming cost V 5 bases and J 3 bases; bases outside gene matches: 10. Germline CDR1 reads SEHNR; CDR2 reads FQNEAQ (reference sequence). The CDR3 nucleotides are TGTGCCAGCAGCCCCAGCCGGGACAGCGTCTACGAGCAGTACTTC. It translates to CASSPSRDSVYEQYF.